This is a list of T cell receptor beta chains from one sample in a study of blood T cells in healthy people across ages. TCRdb called the 5' RACE reads again in MiXCR, with one record for every CDR3 protein. The sample holds approximately 790,000 distinct CDR3 sequences, 62% seen once. The sample was blood. These receptors were obtained from a man aged 30-40 years in good health. Each CDR3 is given with its conserved first and last residue.

CDR3 length	V gene	J gene	CDR3 protein
14	TRBV27	TRBJ2-7	CASSLTGLRYEQYF
13	TRBV29-1	TRBJ2-7	CSVEWEEGYEQYF
13	TRBV4-1	TRBJ2-5	CASSQEHQEAEYF
15	TRBV7-3	TRBJ2-6	CASRPTGTGANVLTF
14	TRBV24-1	TRBJ1-2	CATSDQTESYGYTF
12	TRBV20-1	TRBJ2-7	CSAGDWGYEQYF
15	TRBV29-1	TRBJ2-7	CSVEGGQAGTYEQYF
14	TRBV9	TRBJ2-1	CASSAGQGPYEQFF
14	TRBV5-1	TRBJ2-2	CASKQGSNTGELFF
15	TRBV11-2	TRBJ1-4	CASSARQGMSEKLFF
14	TRBV7-2	TRBJ2-1	CASSLAGRFNKQFF
16	TRBV2	TRBJ2-3	CASSVTSGGASDTQYF
13	TRBV29-1	TRBJ1-2	CSAHLGLAYGYTF
15	TRBV27	TRBJ1-5	CASSLRQGINQPQHF
16	TRBV4-3	TRBJ2-3	CASSQEAGLVTDTQYF
15	TRBV20-1	-	CSARDSRTGEFEQYF
16	TRBV9	TRBJ2-3	CASSVGGTARADTQYF
16	TRBV12-3/TRBV12-4	TRBJ1-2	CASSLAQVGGGYGYTF
14	TRBV9	TRBJ2-1	CASSVGPPYNEQFF
15	TRBV6-2/TRBV6-3	TRBJ2-1	CASILRSGGFNEQFF
14	TRBV20-1	TRBJ2-7	CSARALRGPYEQYF
16	TRBV6-1	TRBJ2-5	CASSGDRWGEGETQYF
16	TRBV28	TRBJ2-7	CASSLAQTGFSYEQYF
19	TRBV27	TRBJ1-2	CASSLLSPTGVGNGYGYTF
15	TRBV7-2	TRBJ2-7	CASSLGRTFSYEQYF
15	TRBV12-3/TRBV12-4	TRBJ2-1	CASRAPGQTYNEQFF
12	TRBV7-9	TRBJ2-5	CASSQLPQTQYF
15	TRBV20-1	TRBJ2-7	CSARTTSGGSYEQYF
17	TRBV10-3	TRBJ2-4	CAISESGGPLAKNIQYF
15	TRBV7-2	TRBJ1-5	CASSFGRGEGQPQHF
16	TRBV4-2	TRBJ2-2	CASSQEASGATGELFF
15	TRBV6-5	TRBJ2-7	CASSYFPGSSYEQYF
13	TRBV27	TRBJ2-1	CASSWGYYNEQFF
15	TRBV7-3	TRBJ2-1	CASSLNQGSYNEQFF
14	TRBV27	TRBJ1-1	CASQTLDRVTEAFF
15	TRBV28	TRBJ2-3	CASSRGLAGTDTQYF
15	TRBV7-3	TRBJ1-2	CASSLLNAGSDGYTF
14	TRBV10-3	TRBJ1-2	CAISDGTGSYGYTF
18	TRBV27	TRBJ1-6	CASSLSQDRGPYNSPLHF
14	TRBV6-2/TRBV6-3	-	CASTSRSAPYEQYF
16	TRBV28	TRBJ2-1	CASSLIWGAGGNEQFF
16	TRBV28	TRBJ1-3	CASSFAGTSSGDTIYF
17	TRBV12-3/TRBV12-4	TRBJ2-3	CASSSGRGTGETDTQYF
15	TRBV7-2	TRBJ2-1	CASVGGGAGENEQFF
12	TRBV4-3	TRBJ1-2	CASSQAPGVYTF
16	TRBV15	TRBJ2-5	CATSSWDRGLQETQYF
14	TRBV6-2/TRBV6-3	TRBJ2-7	CASRTRQGTHEQYF
15	TRBV5-1	TRBJ2-7	CASSLEGMRFYEQYF